This T cell receptor (beta chain) was sequenced during a study of spatial heterogeneity in lung cancer. V was clipped by 4 bases and J by 1 base, with 14 bases between them. Germline assignment: CDR1 SGDLS and CDR2 YYNGEE. This CDR3 is built from 15 residues. TCRdb passed the 5' RACE reads through MiXCR, listing each CDR3 protein once. The table lists under 85,000 distinct CDR3 sequences, about 7.8% of them singletons. This sample's time point: sample taken at primary tumor resection. Source: PBMCs, taken at surgery. This clonotype originated in a male donor with early-stage non-small cell lung cancer. The chain couples TRBV9 to TRBJ1-1; the D gene is possibly TRBD1 (6 bases). CDR3 coding DNA: TGTGCCAGCAGCCCCACGGACAGACGGAACACTGAAGCTTTCTTT. This gives the protein CASSPTDRRNTEAFF.